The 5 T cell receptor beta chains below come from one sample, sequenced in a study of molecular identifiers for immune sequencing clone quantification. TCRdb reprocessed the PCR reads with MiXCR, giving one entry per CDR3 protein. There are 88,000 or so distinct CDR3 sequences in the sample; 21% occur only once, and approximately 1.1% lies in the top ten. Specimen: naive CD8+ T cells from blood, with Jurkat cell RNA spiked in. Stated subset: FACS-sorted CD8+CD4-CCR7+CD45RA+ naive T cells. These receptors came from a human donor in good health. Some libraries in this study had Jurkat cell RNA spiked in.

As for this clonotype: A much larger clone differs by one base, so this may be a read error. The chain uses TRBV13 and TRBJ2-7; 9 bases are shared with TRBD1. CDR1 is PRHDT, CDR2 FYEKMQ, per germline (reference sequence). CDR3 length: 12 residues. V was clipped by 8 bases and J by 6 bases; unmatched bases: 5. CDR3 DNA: TGTGCCAGCGGCGCGACAGGGGGCGAGCAGTACTTC. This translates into CASGATGGEQYF.

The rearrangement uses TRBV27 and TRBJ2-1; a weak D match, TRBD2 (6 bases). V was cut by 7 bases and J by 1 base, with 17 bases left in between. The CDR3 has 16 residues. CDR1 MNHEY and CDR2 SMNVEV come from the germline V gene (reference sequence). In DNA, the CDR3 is TGTGCCAGCATCTCAGCTAGCGCCTCTTCCTACAATGAGCAGTTCTTC. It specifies CASISASASSYNEQFF.

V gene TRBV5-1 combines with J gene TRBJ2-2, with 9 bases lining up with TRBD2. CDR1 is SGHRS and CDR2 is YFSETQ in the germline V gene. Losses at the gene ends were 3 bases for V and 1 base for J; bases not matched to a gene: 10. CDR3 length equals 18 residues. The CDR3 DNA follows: TGCGCCAGCAGCTCGGAGCGGGGGGCTCCAGAGAACACCGGGGAGCTGTTTTTT. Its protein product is CASSSERGAPENTGELFF. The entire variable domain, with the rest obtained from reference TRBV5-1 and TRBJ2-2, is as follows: KAGVTQTPRYLIKTRGQQVTLSCSPISGHRSVSWYQQTPGQGLQFLFEYFSETQRNKGNFPGRFSGRQFSNSRSEMNVSTLELGDSALYLCASSSERGAPENTGELFFGEGSRLTVL.

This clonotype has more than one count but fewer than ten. The CDR3 DNA reads as TGTGCCAGCAGCTTAGCTCCGGACAGCCCCACCTATGGCTACACCTTC. Its translation: CASSLAPDSPTYGYTF. The genes are TRBV7-9 and TRBJ1-2; TRBD1 might be the D (6 bases). This CDR3 is built from 16 residues. The germline V gene encodes CDR1 SEHNR and CDR2 FQNEAQ (reference sequence). The V end lost 0 bases, the J end lost 4 bases, and 15 bases lay between the germline ends.

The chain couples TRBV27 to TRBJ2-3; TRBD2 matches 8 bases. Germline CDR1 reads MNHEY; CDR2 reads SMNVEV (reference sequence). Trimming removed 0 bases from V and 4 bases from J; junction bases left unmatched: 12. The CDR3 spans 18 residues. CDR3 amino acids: CASSLSPNGAGESDTQYF. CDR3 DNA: TGTGCCAGCAGTTTATCCCCAAATGGAGCGGGAGAATCAGATACGCAGTATTTT.